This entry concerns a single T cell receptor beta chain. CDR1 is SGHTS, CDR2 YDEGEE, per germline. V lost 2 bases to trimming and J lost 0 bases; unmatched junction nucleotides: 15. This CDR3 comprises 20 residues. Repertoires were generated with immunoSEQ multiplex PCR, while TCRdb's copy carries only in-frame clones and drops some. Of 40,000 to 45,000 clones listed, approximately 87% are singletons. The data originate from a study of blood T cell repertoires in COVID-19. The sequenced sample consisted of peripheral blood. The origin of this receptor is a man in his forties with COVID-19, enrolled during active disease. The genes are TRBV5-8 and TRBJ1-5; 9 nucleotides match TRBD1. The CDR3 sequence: CASSLLTGTGRGHSNQPQHF. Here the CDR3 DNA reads TGTGCCAGCAGCTTATTGACCGGGACAGGGAGGGGCCATAGCAATCAGCCCCAGCATTTT.